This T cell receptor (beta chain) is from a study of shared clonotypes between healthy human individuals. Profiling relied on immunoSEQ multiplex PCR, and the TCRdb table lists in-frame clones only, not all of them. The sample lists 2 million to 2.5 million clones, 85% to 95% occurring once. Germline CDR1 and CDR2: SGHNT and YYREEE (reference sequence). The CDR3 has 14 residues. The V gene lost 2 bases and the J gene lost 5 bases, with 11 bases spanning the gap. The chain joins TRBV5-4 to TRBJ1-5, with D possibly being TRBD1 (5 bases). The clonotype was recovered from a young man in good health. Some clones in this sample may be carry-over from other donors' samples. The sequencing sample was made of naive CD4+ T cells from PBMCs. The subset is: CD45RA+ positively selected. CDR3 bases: TGTGCCAGCAGCTTCGGCAGGGAGGATCAGCCCCAGCATTTT. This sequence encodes CASSFGREDQPQHF.